Presented here are 21 T cell receptor beta chains from one specimen sequenced in a study of T cell repertoires in cytomegalovirus infection. TCRdb itself ran the reads through MiXCR, one entry per CDR3 protein. The table records more than 400,000 distinct CDR3 sequences, about 25% of them present only once. Sequences were obtained from PBMCs. Every receptor here comes from a human donor in good health (CMV status not recorded). Some clones in this sample may be carry-over from other donors' samples.

J is TRBJ2-2 and V is TRBV5-1; TRBD2 aligns across 8 bases. CDR3 length equals 17 residues. The J segment lost 7 bases and the V segment lost 3 bases, leaving 14 bases of the junction unmatched. Germline CDR1 reads SGHRS; CDR2 reads YFSETQ. CDR3 coding DNA: TGCGCCAGCAGCTCTCTGTCGGGAGGGCCCCTTGGCGGGGAGCTGTTTTTT. Its translation: CASSSLSGGPLGGELFF.

This clonotype was picked up a small number of times. The rearrangement joins TRBV4-1 to TRBJ1-2; the match to TRBD1 covers 7 bases. Germline V gives CDR1 MGHRA, CDR2 YSYEKL. The CDR3 contains 15 residues. With V trimmed by 4 bases and J by 4 bases, 9 bases remained unmatched. The CDR3 spells CASSPGTAAPYGYTF. DNA of the CDR3: TGCGCCAGCAGCCCGGGGACAGCCGCTCCCTATGGCTACACCTTC.

The chain joins TRBV11-2 to TRBJ2-3; 9 positions agree with TRBD2. Germline values: CDR1 SGHAT, CDR2 FQNNGV. CDR3 length: 17 amino acids. V lost 5 bases to trimming and J lost 8 bases; unmatched junction nucleotides: 17. The CDR3 is CASSPVGLAGLPGTQYF. In DNA form, the CDR3 reads TGTGCCAGCAGCCCGGTAGGGCTAGCGGGACTCCCGGGTACGCAGTATTTT.

DNA of the CDR3: TGTGCCAGCAGCTTAGGGGACCTTGGAAGAGTCGGGGAGCTGTTTTTT. This gives the protein CASSLGDLGRVGELFF. The chain links TRBV11-3 to TRBJ2-2, with D perhaps being TRBD1 or TRBD2 (5 bases each). V was pared by 1 base and J by 7 bases, with 16 bases between. The CDR3 contains 16 residues. Germline V gene data show CDR1 as SGHNT and CDR2 as YENEEA. Using reference TRBV11-3 and TRBJ2-2 for the parts outside the CDR3, the full variable domain is EAGVVQSPRYKIIEKKQPVAFWCNPISGHNTLYWYLQNLGQGPELLIRYENEEAVDDSQLPKDRFSAERLKGVDSTLKIQPAELGDSAVYLCASSLGDLGRVGELFFGEGSRLTVL.

This clonotype has more than one count but fewer than ten. The chain carries TRBV4-1 and TRBJ2-7; D is uncertain. Per germline, CDR1 MGHRA and CDR2 YSYEKL. Trimming left V 4 bases short and J 2 bases short, with 6 bases between. This CDR3 contains 12 residues. CDR3: CASSLKAYEQYV. The CDR3 DNA reads TGCGCCAGCAGCCTAAAGGCCTACGAGCAGTACGTC.

Many counts were recorded for this clonotype. CDR3 DNA sequence: TGTGCCAGCAGTTACGTCGAGGCCTCCTACAATGAGCAGTTCTTC. Translating gives CASSYVEASYNEQFF. The rearrangement joins TRBV6-5 to TRBJ2-1, with D unclear. Germline values: CDR1 MNHEY, CDR2 SVGAGI. With 2 bases removed from V and 0 bases from J, the gap between germline ends came to 8 bases. This CDR3 has 15 amino acids.

The V and J genes are TRBV3-1 and TRBJ2-3, with D unclear. This CDR3 contains 15 residues. Trimming shortened V by 1 base and J by 0 bases, and 8 bases separated the two germline ends. The germline V gene encodes CDR1 LGHDT and CDR2 YNNKEL (reference sequence). CDR3 sequence reads: CASSQAVDSTDTQYF. The CDR3 bases are TGTGCCAGCAGCCAAGCTGTGGACAGCACAGATACGCAGTATTTT.

The rearrangement joins TRBV20-1 to TRBJ1-5; 8 bases align to TRBD1. CDR1 DFQATT and CDR2 SNEGSKA come from the germline V gene (reference sequence). The CDR3 consists of 16 residues. V trimming: 3 bases; J trimming: 7 bases; junction bases outside the gene matches: 14. The CDR3 coding sequence is TGCAGTGCTAGGGCTCTTCTCGGACAGGGATGGCAGCCCCAGCATTTT. This gives the protein CSARALLGQGWQPQHF.

This clonotype was observed at least ten times. The rearrangement links TRBV7-2 to TRBJ2-4; tentative D call: TRBD1 (5 bases). Deletions cut 4 bases from V and 9 bases from J, with 19 bases between. Looked up from germline, CDR1 is SGHTA and CDR2 is FQGNSA. CDR3 size: 15 residues. CDR3 in DNA: TGTGCCAGCAGCTATGGACATTCGGCCTTAGGCATTCAGTACTTC. As protein: CASSYGHSALGIQYF.

Many counts were recorded for this clonotype. The rearrangement links TRBV7-2 to TRBJ2-1; 8 bases are shared with TRBD2. After removal of 1 base from V and 13 bases from J, the junction contained 9 bases not matched to a gene. The CDR3 covers 14 residues. Germline-derived CDR1 and CDR2 are SGHTA and FQGNSA. The CDR3 DNA is TGTGCCAGCAGCTTAGACCCTAGCGGGTCCGAACAGTTCTTC. Translated, it gives CASSLDPSGSEQFF.

The rearrangement joins TRBV7-2 to TRBJ1-3; no reliable D call. The V gene's germline CDR1 is SGHTA and CDR2 FQGNSA. V lost 3 bases and J 3 bases, leaving 6 bases between the germline ends. This CDR3 spans 13 amino acids. CDR3 sequence reads: CASSFYVGNTIYF. The DNA for the CDR3 is TGTGCCAGCAGCTTTTACGTTGGAAACACCATATATTTT.

This clonotype showed up many times. The genes are TRBV4-3 and TRBJ2-1; TRBD2 matches at 11 bases. With 0 bases clipped from V and 0 bases from J, the junction kept 7 bases outside the gene matches. Germline loops: CDR1 LGHNA, CDR2 YSLEER. This CDR3 spans 19 amino acids. CDR3 sequence: CASSQETSGNSVSYNEQFF. The DNA for the CDR3 is TGCGCCAGCAGCCAAGAGACTAGCGGGAATAGTGTCTCCTACAATGAGCAGTTCTTC.

The genes are TRBV19 and TRBJ1-6; 8 positions agree with TRBD1. Germline V gene data show CDR1 as LNHDA and CDR2 as SQIVND (reference sequence). The CDR3 runs 16 residues. The junction had 9 bases not matched to a gene; V was cut back by 2 bases and J by 9 bases. The chain's CDR3 is CASSIRQGTYGSPLHF. CDR3 nucleotides: TGTGCCAGTAGTATACGACAGGGGACCTATGGTTCACCCCTCCACTTT.

V gene TRBV28 combines with J gene TRBJ2-1; 9 bases are shared with TRBD2. V shed 6 bases, J shed 6 bases, and the junction held 18 bases outside the gene matches. Germline CDR1 and CDR2: MDHEN and SYDVKM. CDR3 length equals 18 residues. Here the CDR3 reads CASSVPGVAGVFGNEQFF. In DNA, the CDR3 is TGTGCCAGCAGCGTGCCGGGCGTAGCGGGAGTCTTTGGCAATGAGCAGTTCTTC. Combining the CDR3 with reference TRBV28 and TRBJ2-1 gives the whole variable domain DVKVTQSSRYLVKRTGEKVFLECVQDMDHENMFWYRQDPGLGLRLIYFSYDVKMKEKGDIPEGYSVSREKKERFSLILESASTNQTSMYLCASSVPGVAGVFGNEQFFGPGTRLTVL.

V usage is TRBV19 and J usage is TRBJ1-3, with D unresolved. The V gene lost 5 bases and the J gene lost 0 bases, with 8 bases spanning the gap. Germline-derived CDR1 and CDR2 are LNHDA and SQIVND (reference sequence). There are 14 residues in the CDR3. DNA for the CDR3: TGTGCCAGTAGTTACACGAGCTCTGGAAACACCATATATTTT. Its translation: CASSYTSSGNTIYF.

A few counts support this clonotype. The gene calls are TRBV25-1 and TRBJ2-5; D may be TRBD1 (5 bases). The length of the CDR3 is 13 residues. Germline-derived CDR1 and CDR2 are MGHDK and SYGVNS. V was cut by 3 bases and J by 4 bases, with 9 bases left in between. The CDR3 here is CASSETARETQYF. The CDR3 nucleotides read TGTGCCAGCAGTGAGACAGCCCGAGAGACCCAGTACTTC.

The chain carries TRBV19 and TRBJ1-1, with TRBD1 as a possible D gene (6 bases). CDR1 is LNHDA and CDR2 is SQIVND in the germline V gene (reference sequence). This CDR3 comprises 11 residues. The V and J ends lost 10 bases and 3 bases respectively, with 9 bases between them. The CDR3: CATQGYTEAFF. CDR3 in DNA: TGTGCCACACAGGGTTACACTGAAGCTTTCTTT. Filled out from reference TRBV19 and TRBJ1-1, the complete variable domain reads DGGITQSPKYLFRKEGQNVTLSCEQNLNHDAMYWYRQDPGQGLRLIYYSQIVNDFQKGDIAEGYSVSREKKESFPLTVTSAQKNPTAFYLCATQGYTEAFFGQGTRLTVV.

This rearrangement joins TRBV29-1 to TRBJ2-3, with TRBD1 identical over 10 bases. Germline trimming cut 6 bases from V and 2 bases from J; bases unmatched to any gene: 11. The CDR3 totals 16 residues. Germline V gene lookup returns CDR1 SQVTM and CDR2 ANQGSEA. The CDR3 spells CSVRREGTGATDTQYF. The DNA for the CDR3 is TGCAGCGTCCGAAGAGAGGGGACAGGGGCCACAGATACGCAGTATTTT.

At least ten counts were recorded for this clonotype. V usage is TRBV6-6 and J usage is TRBJ1-1, with 7 bases matching TRBD1. V lost 6 bases, J lost 3 bases, and 4 bases stayed unmatched. The germline CDR1 and CDR2 sequences are MNHNY and SVGAGI (reference sequence). CDR3 length: 13 residues. This chain's CDR3 is CASSHDRDTEAFF. CDR3 nucleotide sequence: TGTGCCAGCAGCCATGACAGGGACACTGAAGCTTTCTTT.

This rearrangement joins TRBV19 to TRBJ2-1, with TRBD1 matching over 8 bases. Germline V CDR1 and CDR2: LNHDA, SQIVND (reference sequence). This CDR3 comprises 14 residues. The trim removed 3 bases at V and 4 bases at J, leaving 2 bases unmatched. The CDR3 DNA reads as TGTGCCAGTAGTATCGGACAGGGTTACAATGAGCAGTTCTTC. This translates into CASSIGQGYNEQFF.

This chain uses TRBV24-1 with TRBJ2-3; the D is unclear. Between the trimmed V and J ends, which lost 8 bases and 2 bases, there was a span of 7 bases. The germline V gene encodes CDR1 KGHDR and CDR2 SFDVKD. CDR3 size: 12 residues. The CDR3 bases are TGTGCCACCATCACGACCACAGATACGCAGTATTTT. This sequence encodes CATITTTDTQYF.